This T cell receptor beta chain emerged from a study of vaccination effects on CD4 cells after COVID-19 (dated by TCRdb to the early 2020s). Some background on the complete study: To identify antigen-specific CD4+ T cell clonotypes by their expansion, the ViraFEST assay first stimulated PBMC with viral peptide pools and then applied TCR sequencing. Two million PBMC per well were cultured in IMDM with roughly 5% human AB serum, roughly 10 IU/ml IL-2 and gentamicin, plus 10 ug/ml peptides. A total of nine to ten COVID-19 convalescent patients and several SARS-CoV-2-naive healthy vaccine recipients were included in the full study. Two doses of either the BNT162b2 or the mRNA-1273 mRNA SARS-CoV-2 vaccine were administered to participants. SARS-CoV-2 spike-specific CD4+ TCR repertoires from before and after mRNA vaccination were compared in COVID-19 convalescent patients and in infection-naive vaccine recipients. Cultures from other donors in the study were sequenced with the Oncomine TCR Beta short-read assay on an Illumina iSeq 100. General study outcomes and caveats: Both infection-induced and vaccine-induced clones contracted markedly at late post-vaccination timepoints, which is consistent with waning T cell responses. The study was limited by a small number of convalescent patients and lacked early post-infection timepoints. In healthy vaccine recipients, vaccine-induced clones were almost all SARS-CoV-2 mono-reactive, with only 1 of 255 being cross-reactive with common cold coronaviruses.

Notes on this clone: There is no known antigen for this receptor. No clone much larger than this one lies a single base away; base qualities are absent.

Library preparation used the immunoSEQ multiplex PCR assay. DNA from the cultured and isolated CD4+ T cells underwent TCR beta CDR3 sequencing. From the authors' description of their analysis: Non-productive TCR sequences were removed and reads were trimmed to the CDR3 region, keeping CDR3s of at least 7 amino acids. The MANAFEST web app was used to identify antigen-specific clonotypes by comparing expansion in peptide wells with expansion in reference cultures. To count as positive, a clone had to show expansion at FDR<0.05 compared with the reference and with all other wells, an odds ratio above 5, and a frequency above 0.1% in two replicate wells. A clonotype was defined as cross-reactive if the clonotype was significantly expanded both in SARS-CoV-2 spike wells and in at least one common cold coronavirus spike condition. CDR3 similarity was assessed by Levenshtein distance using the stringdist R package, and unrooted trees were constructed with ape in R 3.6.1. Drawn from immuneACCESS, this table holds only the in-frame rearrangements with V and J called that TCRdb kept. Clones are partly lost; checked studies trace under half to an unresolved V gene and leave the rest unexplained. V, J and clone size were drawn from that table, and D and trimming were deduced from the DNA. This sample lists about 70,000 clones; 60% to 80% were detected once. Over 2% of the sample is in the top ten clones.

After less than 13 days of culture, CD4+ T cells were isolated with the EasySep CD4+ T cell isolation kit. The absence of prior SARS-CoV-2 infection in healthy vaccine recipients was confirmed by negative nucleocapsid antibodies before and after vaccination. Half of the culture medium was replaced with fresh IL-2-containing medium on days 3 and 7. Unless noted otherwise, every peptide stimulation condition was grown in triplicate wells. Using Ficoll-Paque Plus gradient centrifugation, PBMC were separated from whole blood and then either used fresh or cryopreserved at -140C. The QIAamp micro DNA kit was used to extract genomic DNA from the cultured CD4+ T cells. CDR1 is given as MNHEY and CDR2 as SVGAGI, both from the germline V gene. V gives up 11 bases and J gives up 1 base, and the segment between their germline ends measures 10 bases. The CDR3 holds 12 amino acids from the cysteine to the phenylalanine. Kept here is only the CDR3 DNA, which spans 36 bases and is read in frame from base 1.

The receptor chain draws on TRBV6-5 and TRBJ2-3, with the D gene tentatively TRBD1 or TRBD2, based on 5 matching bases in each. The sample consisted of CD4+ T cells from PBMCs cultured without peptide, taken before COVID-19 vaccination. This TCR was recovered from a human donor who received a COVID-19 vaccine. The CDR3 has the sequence CAPGPRTDTQYF. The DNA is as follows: TGTGCCCCGGGACCCCGCACAGATACGCAGTATTTT.